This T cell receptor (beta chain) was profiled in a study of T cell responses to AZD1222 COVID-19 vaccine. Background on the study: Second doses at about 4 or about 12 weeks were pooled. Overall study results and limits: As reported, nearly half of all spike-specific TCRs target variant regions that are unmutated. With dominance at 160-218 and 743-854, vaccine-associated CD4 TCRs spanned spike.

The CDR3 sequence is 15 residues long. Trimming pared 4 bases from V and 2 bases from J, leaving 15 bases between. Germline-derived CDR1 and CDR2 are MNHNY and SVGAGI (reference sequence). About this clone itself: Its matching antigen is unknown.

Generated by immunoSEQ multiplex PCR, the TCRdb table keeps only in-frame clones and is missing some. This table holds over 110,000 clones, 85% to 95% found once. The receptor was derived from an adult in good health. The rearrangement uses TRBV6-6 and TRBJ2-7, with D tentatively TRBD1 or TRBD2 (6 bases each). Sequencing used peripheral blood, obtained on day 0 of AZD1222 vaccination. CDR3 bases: TGTGCCAGCAGTTCCCAGACGAGGGGGGCCTACGAGCAGTACTTC. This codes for CASSSQTRGAYEQYF.